This T cell receptor (beta chain) originates from a study of blood T cells in healthy people across ages. The study's findings and limits: Diversity of TCR beta correlated strongly with naive T cell percentage.

The V end lost 0 bases, the J end lost 7 bases, and 10 bases lay between the germline ends. Germline V lookup: CDR1 LNHNV, CDR2 YYDKDF (reference sequence). This CDR3 is built from 15 residues. Every donor contributed ten milliliters of peripheral blood by blood draw. A second PCR, run for roughly 7 to 11 cycles, used a sample-barcoded 5' primer plus a J-beta primer mix. Every molecule of cDNA carried a tag from a template-switch adaptor with 12 random nucleotides. TCRdb reprocessed the 5' RACE reads with MiXCR, giving one entry per CDR3 protein. This table has over 700,000 distinct CDR3 sequences, just under 25% appearing once. Only a few counts were recorded for this clonotype. Its specificity is not known. The same sample was also studied in work on T cells of mothers and their children. That study adds: The authors identified no persistent microchimeric T cell clones.

The sample was blood. V gene TRBV15 combines with J gene TRBJ1-6, with D unresolved. The receptor was derived from a boy younger than 18 in good health. CDR3 residues: CATSRDGITNSPLHF. The CDR3 coding sequence is TGTGCCACCAGCAGAGATGGTATCACAAATTCACCCCTCCACTTT.